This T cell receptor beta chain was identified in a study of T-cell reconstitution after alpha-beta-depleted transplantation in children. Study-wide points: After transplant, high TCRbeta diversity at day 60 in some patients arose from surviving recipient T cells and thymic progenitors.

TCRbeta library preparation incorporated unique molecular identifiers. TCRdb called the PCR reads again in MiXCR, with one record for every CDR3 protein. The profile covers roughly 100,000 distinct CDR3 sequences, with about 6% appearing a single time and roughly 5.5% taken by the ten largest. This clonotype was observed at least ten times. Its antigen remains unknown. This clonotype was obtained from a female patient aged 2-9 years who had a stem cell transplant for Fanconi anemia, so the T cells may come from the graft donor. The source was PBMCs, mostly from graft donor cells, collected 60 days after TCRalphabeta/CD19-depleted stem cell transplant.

CDR3 sequence (DNA): TGTGCCAGCCAGACAGGGGGAAACACTGAAGCTTTCTTT. This encodes CASQTGGNTEAFF. V usage is TRBV12-3 or TRBV12-4 and J usage is TRBJ1-1; 9 nucleotides agree with TRBD1. Trimming at V came to 8 bases and at J to 2 bases, leaving 3 bases not matched to a gene. The CDR3 extends over 13 amino acids.